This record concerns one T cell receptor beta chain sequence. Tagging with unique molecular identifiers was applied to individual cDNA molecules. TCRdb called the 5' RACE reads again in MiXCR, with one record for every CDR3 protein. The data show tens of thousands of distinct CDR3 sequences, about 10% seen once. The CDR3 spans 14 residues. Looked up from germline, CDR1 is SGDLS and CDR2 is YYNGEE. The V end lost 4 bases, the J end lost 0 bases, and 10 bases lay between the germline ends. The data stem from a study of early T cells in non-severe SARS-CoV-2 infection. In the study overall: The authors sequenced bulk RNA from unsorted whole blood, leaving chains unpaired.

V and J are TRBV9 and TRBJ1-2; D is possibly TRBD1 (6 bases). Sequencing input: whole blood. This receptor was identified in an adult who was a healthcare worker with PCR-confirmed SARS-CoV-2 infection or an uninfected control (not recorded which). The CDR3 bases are TGTGCCAGCAGCCTGGGACAAGCTAACTATGGCTACACCTTC. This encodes CASSLGQANYGYTF.